This TCR beta chain came from a study of T cell changes during pregnancy in multiple sclerosis. Measured with immunoSEQ multiplex PCR; TCRdb has only the in-frame clones, and not every one. The sample carries about 69,000 clones, 85% to 95% recorded once. CDR3 length: 13 amino acids. With V trimmed by 8 bases and J by 5 bases, 5 bases remained unmatched. Per germline, CDR1 MGHDK and CDR2 SYGVNS. This clone was recorded once. The chain has TRBV25-1 and TRBJ2-7, with 11 bases fitting TRBD2. The specimen was peripheral blood, collected in the third trimester of pregnancy. The receptor's source is a female donor in good health, enrolled as a control in a pregnancy study. CDR3 bases: TGTGCCAGCGGTCTAGCGGGGGGACACGAGCAGTACTTC. Its translation is CASGLAGGHEQYF.